The 28 T cell receptor beta chains below all came from one sample that was sequenced in a study of blood T cell repertoires in COVID-19 (dated by TCRdb to the early 2020s). Library creation used the immunoSEQ multiplex PCR assay. The table was pulled from immuneACCESS by TCRdb, which kept in-frame rearrangements only. Such tables lose some clones; where checked, under half of the loss comes from unresolved V genes, and the rest has no known cause. The sample records about 300,000 clones, about nine tenths of which are singletons. The ten biggest clones cover over 9.5% of the sample. Sequencing was performed on PBMCs or T cells enriched from blood (not recorded which). These receptors were taken from a young woman who had recovered from COVID-19.

The chain uses TRBV7-3 and TRBJ2-5, with TRBD2 matching 7 bases. V shed 3 bases and J 2 bases; nucleotides not matched to a gene: 3. CDR3 size: 14 residues. The germline V gene encodes CDR1 SGHTA and CDR2 FQGTGA. CDR3 bases: TGTGCCAGCAGCTTGGCGGGGGTACAAGAGACCCAGTACTTC. Protein product: CASSLAGVQETQYF.

The chain combines TRBV7-9 with TRBJ1-5; no firm D call. V was cut by 4 bases and J by 1 base, with 11 bases left in between. Germline V gene data show CDR1 as SEHNR and CDR2 as FQNEAQ (reference sequence). The CDR3 has 15 residues. The CDR3 sequence is CASSSMGGSNQPQHF. CDR3 DNA sequence: TGTGCCAGCAGCTCAATGGGAGGGAGCAATCAGCCCCAGCATTTT.

The chain links TRBV27 to TRBJ1-1; TRBD1 matches 7 bases. Germline V lookup: CDR1 MNHEY, CDR2 SMNVEV (reference sequence). Losses at the gene ends were 5 bases for V and 4 bases for J; bases not matched to a gene: 4. The CDR3 is 13 residues long. The CDR3 loop is CASSLTGATEAFF. The CDR3 region has the DNA TGTGCCAGCAGTCTAACAGGGGCCACTGAAGCTTTCTTT.

This clone was seen only a few times. The chain is built from TRBV5-1 and TRBJ2-1; 9 bases are shared with TRBD2. Germline V gives CDR1 SGHRS, CDR2 YFSETQ. The V segment lost 5 bases and the J segment 0 bases; nucleotides outside the gene matches: 9. The CDR3 has 17 amino acids. The CDR3 spells CASSHPLAGTSYNEQFF. The CDR3 DNA follows: TGCGCCAGCAGTCATCCCCTAGCGGGGACCTCCTACAATGAGCAGTTCTTC.

The chain couples TRBV6-5 to TRBJ1-1, with 9 nucleotides matching TRBD1. V shed 8 bases, J shed 5 bases, and the junction held 6 bases outside the gene matches. The CDR3 totals 13 residues. From germline, CDR1 is MNHEY and CDR2 SVGAGI. The CDR3 sequence: CASGQGLGTEAFF. The DNA of the CDR3 is TGTGCCAGCGGACAGGGGCTGGGTACTGAAGCTTTCTTT.

This clone was observed a single time. The genes are TRBV18 and TRBJ1-2; D gene uncertain. Germline values: CDR1 KGHSH, CDR2 LQKENI. The CDR3 runs 12 residues. Trimming stripped 5 bases from V and 7 bases from J, with 11 bases between. CDR3 protein: CASSGEAVGYTF. CDR3 DNA sequence: TGTGCCAGCTCAGGGGAGGCGGTTGGCTACACCTTC.

This clone was seen a few times. The chain uses TRBV9 and TRBJ1-2; 7 bases line up with TRBD1. V trimming: 3 bases; J trimming: 4 bases; junction bases outside the gene matches: 9. The CDR3 is 15 residues long. The germline V gene has CDR1 SGDLS and CDR2 YYNGEE. The CDR3 is CASSDTDRPGYGYTF. The CDR3 coding sequence is TGTGCCAGCAGCGATACGGACAGGCCGGGCTATGGCTACACCTTC. Full variable domain (remainder filled in from reference TRBV9 and TRBJ1-2): DSGVTQTPKHLITATGQRVTLRCSPRSGDLSVYWYQQSLDQGLQFLIQYYNGEERAKGNILERFSAQQFPDLHSELNLSSLELGDSALYFCASSDTDRPGYGYTFGSGTRLTVV.

This rearrangement joins TRBV29-1 to TRBJ1-5; TRBD1 matches 8 bases. The germline V gene has CDR1 SQVTM and CDR2 ANQGSEA. The CDR3 runs to 15 residues. The V gene end was trimmed by 6 bases and the J gene end by 2 bases; junction bases not matched to a gene: 9. The CDR3: CSVAIGQGGNQPQHF. The CDR3 DNA follows: TGCAGCGTCGCAATTGGACAGGGAGGCAATCAGCCCCAGCATTTT. The variable domain in full, completed from reference TRBV29-1 and TRBJ1-5, reads SAVISQKPSRDICQRGTSLTIQCQVDSQVTMMFWYRQQPGQSLTLIATANQGSEATYESGFVIDKFPISRPNLTFSTLTVSNMSPEDSSIYLCSVAIGQGGNQPQHFGDGTRLSIL.

The V gene is TRBV3-1 (or the pseudogene TRBV3-2), the J gene TRBJ1-2, with TRBD1 matching over 9 bases. CDR1 and CDR2 (germline): LGHDT, YNNKEL (reference sequence). The CDR3 length is 14 residues. The V gene end was trimmed by 4 bases and the J gene end by 4 bases; junction bases not matched to a gene: 4. The CDR3 region has the DNA TGTGCCAGCAGCCGGACAGGGGACGGCTATGGCTACACCTTC. This translates into CASSRTGDGYGYTF.

The V call is TRBV18, the J call TRBJ1-5; TRBD1 matches 9 bases. The CDR3 is 16 residues long. The J segment lost 2 bases and the V segment lost 3 bases, leaving 5 bases of the junction unmatched. Germline V lookup: CDR1 KGHSH, CDR2 LQKENI. CDR3 DNA sequence: TGTGCCAGCTCACCTACAGGGGGCGCGGGCAATCAGCCCCAGCATTTT. Encoded protein: CASSPTGGAGNQPQHF.

CDR3 DNA sequence: TGTGCCAGCAGGGGAATCCGGGACAGGGGTCTTTCCTCTGGAAACACCATATATTTT. Translation: CASRGIRDRGLSSGNTIYF. The gene calls are TRBV7-9 and TRBJ1-3, with TRBD1 identical over 10 bases. V lost 6 bases, J lost 0 bases, and 14 bases stayed unmatched. From germline, CDR1 is SEHNR and CDR2 FQNEAQ (reference sequence). CDR3 size: 19 residues.

The rearrangement links TRBV19 to TRBJ1-3; a possible D gene is TRBD1 (6 bases). CDR1 LNHDA and CDR2 SQIVND come from the germline V gene (reference sequence). V dropped 3 bases and J dropped 0 bases, with 6 bases sitting between them. This CDR3 spans 14 amino acids. CDR3 coding DNA: TGTGCCAGTAGTATGGACAGCTCTGGAAACACCATATATTTT. Residues: CASSMDSSGNTIYF.

The V and J genes are TRBV28 and TRBJ2-5; 7 nucleotides align to TRBD1. In germline, CDR1 is MDHEN, CDR2 SYDVKM. Trimming removed 3 bases from V and 3 bases from J; junction bases left unmatched: 7. This CDR3 comprises 15 residues. DNA of the CDR3: TGTGCCAGCAGTTTTTCGGCAGGGACAGAAGAGACCCAGTACTTC. The encoded protein is CASSFSAGTEETQYF.

The chain couples TRBV3-1 (or the pseudogene TRBV3-2) to TRBJ2-2, with D possibly TRBD2 on 5 matching bases. CDR3 size: 13 residues. Per the germline V gene, CDR1 is LGHDT and CDR2 is YNNKEL (reference sequence). V was shortened by 1 base and J by 6 bases, with 6 bases between the two germline ends. In DNA, the CDR3 is TGTGCCAGCAGCCAAGCCGGGGCCGGGGAGCTGTTTTTT. It encodes CASSQAGAGELFF.

V gene TRBV5-4 combines with J gene TRBJ2-2, with D possibly TRBD1 on 7 matching bases. V lost 2 bases and J lost 5, with 16 bases in between. From germline, CDR1 is SGHNT and CDR2 YYREEE (reference sequence). This CDR3 has 16 residues. CDR3 amino acids: CASSFGSGGNTGELFF. In nucleotides, the CDR3 is TGTGCCAGCAGCTTTGGGTCAGGGGGGAATACCGGGGAGCTGTTTTTT.

This rearrangement joins TRBV9 to TRBJ2-3; 8 bases are shared with TRBD2. The V gene's germline CDR1 is SGDLS and CDR2 YYNGEE. The trim removed 3 bases at V and 0 bases at J, leaving 9 bases unmatched. The CDR3 has 17 amino acids. The CDR3 loop reads CASSAPFTGGSTDTQYF. DNA for the CDR3: TGTGCCAGCAGCGCCCCGTTCACGGGGGGGAGCACAGATACGCAGTATTTT.

This chain links TRBV19 with TRBJ2-3, with 8 bases that match TRBD2. This CDR3 comprises 15 residues. Trimming took 4 bases from V and 3 from J; bases not matched to a gene: 6. Germline CDR1 LNHDA, CDR2 SQIVND (reference sequence). DNA of the CDR3: TGTGCCAGTAGTAATCTAGCGGGCCTGACAGATACGCAGTATTTT. It specifies CASSNLAGLTDTQYF.

Turning to this clone: A junction boundary mismatches the germline segment, possibly from a read error. The rearrangement links TRBV6-1 to TRBJ2-1; D gene unclear. The CDR3 contains 13 residues. CDR1 and CDR2 (germline): MNHNS, SASEGT. The CDR3 is CASSEDSNNEQFF. DNA of the CDR3: TGTGCCAGCAGTGAAGACTCCAACAATGAGCAGTTCTTC.

The chain recombines TRBV5-1 with TRBJ1-1; D is undetermined. The CDR3 covers 15 residues. The V end lost 3 bases, the J end lost 0 bases, and 12 bases lay between the germline ends. CDR1 SGHRS and CDR2 YFSETQ come from the germline V gene. The CDR3 region is CASSSREGVNTEAFF. In DNA form, the CDR3 reads TGCGCCAGCAGCTCGAGGGAGGGAGTGAACACTGAAGCTTTCTTT.

The chain couples TRBV11-2 to TRBJ2-7, with D perhaps matching TRBD2 (5 bases). CDR1 SGHAT and CDR2 FQNNGV come from the germline V gene. Trimming removed 8 bases at V and 1 base at J, with 15 bases between. The CDR3 is made up of 14 amino acids. The CDR3 DNA reads as TGTGCCAGCCAGCCGGGGTGGAGGTCCTACGAGCAGTACTTC. This translates into CASQPGWRSYEQYF.

This chain uses TRBV18 with TRBJ1-2, with TRBD1 matching over 10 bases. Germline trimming cut 4 bases from V and 11 bases from J; bases unmatched to any gene: 7. The CDR3 loop spans 13 amino acids. Germline values: CDR1 KGHSH, CDR2 LQKENI. The CDR3: CASSHRDRGLYTF. For the CDR3, the DNA is TGTGCCAGCTCACACCGGGACAGGGGTTTGTACACCTTC.

V usage is TRBV27 and J usage is TRBJ1-4, with D perhaps TRBD1 (5 bases). Per the germline V gene, CDR1 is MNHEY and CDR2 is SMNVEV (reference sequence). V lost 1 base to trimming and J lost 8 bases, with 11 bases between them. This CDR3 is built from 14 residues. The CDR3 DNA is TGTGCCAGCAGTTTATTCGGGGGGGTGGAAAAACTGTTTTTT. Translated: CASSLFGGVEKLFF.

This clone has only a few counts. The rearrangement joins TRBV10-1 to TRBJ1-1; D gene ambiguous. Germline values: CDR1 WNHNN, CDR2 SYGVQD (reference sequence). CDR3 length: 14 residues. V was pared by 0 bases and J by 3 bases, with 8 bases between. Here the CDR3 DNA reads TGCGCCAGCAGTGAGTCGCTCGAGGACACTGAAGCTTTCTTT. Translating it yields CASSESLEDTEAFF.

The chain's CDR3 is CASSEGGGTGELFF. CDR3 DNA: TGTGCCAGCAGTGAAGGGGGGGGAACCGGGGAGCTGTTTTTT. The gene calls are TRBV6-1 and TRBJ2-2, with TRBD2 identical over 7 bases. This CDR3 is 14 amino acids long. V trimming: 1 base; J trimming: 5 bases; junction bases outside the gene matches: 1. CDR1 and CDR2 (germline): MNHNS, SASEGT.

The chain recombines TRBV4-1 with TRBJ2-1; 11 bases fit TRBD1. CDR1 and CDR2 (germline): MGHRA, YSYEKL. The CDR3 is 15 amino acids. V was pared by 4 bases and J by 8 bases, with 7 bases of the junction left unmatched. CDR3 region: CASSRKGQGDHEQFF. Written as DNA, the CDR3 is TGCGCCAGCAGCCGCAAGGGACAGGGGGATCATGAGCAGTTCTTC.

The chain couples TRBV5-1 to TRBJ2-3; 10 bases agree with TRBD2. Trimming at V came to 1 base and at J to 4 bases, leaving 6 bases not matched to a gene. The CDR3 sequence is 16 residues long. Germline V gene lookup returns CDR1 SGHRS and CDR2 YFSETQ. CDR3: CASSLYASGSADTQYF. CDR3 in DNA: TGCGCCAGCAGCTTGTACGCTAGCGGGAGCGCAGATACGCAGTATTTT. Supplemented by reference TRBV5-1 and TRBJ2-3, the full variable domain reads KAGVTQTPRYLIKTRGQQVTLSCSPISGHRSVSWYQQTPGQGLQFLFEYFSETQRNKGNFPGRFSGRQFSNSRSEMNVSTLELGDSALYLCASSLYASGSADTQYFGPGTRLTVL.

This clone was seen only a few times. The V call is TRBV13, the J call TRBJ2-1, with TRBD1 matching over 9 bases. Germline V gives CDR1 PRHDT, CDR2 FYEKMQ (reference sequence). The CDR3 totals 16 residues. The J segment lost 2 bases and the V segment lost 5 bases, leaving 7 bases of the junction unmatched. The DNA for the CDR3 is TGTGCCAGCAGCGCCATGGACAGGGGACCCTACAATGAGCAGTTCTTC. As protein: CASSAMDRGPYNEQFF.

The rearrangement links TRBV12-3 or TRBV12-4 to TRBJ2-7; the D is unclear. Trimming cost V 3 bases and J 2 bases, with 8 bases left between them. This CDR3 is built from 13 residues. CDR3 sequence: CASSFSIPYEQYF. The CDR3 DNA reads TGTGCCAGCAGTTTTAGTATCCCCTACGAGCAGTACTTC.